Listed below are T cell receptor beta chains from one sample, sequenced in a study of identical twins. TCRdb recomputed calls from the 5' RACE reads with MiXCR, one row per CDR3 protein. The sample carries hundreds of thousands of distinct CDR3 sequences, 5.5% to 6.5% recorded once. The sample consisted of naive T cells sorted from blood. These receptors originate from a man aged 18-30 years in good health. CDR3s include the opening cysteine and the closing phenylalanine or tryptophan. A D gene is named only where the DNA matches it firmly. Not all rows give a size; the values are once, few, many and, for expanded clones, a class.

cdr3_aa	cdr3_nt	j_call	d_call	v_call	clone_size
CSPWSGNEQFF	TGCAGCCCCTGGTCAGGGAATGAGCAGTTCTTC	TRBJ2-1	NA	TRBV29-1	many
CAIRRDRGLVDTQYF	TGTGCCATCAGAAGGGACAGGGGGCTTGTGGATACGCAGTATTTT	TRBJ2-3	TRBD1	TRBV10-3	few
CSAIHTSGFHNEQFF	TGCAGTGCTATCCACACTAGCGGGTTTCACAATGAGCAGTTCTTC	TRBJ2-1	TRBD2	TRBV20-1	many
CSASRDEQETQYF	TGCAGTGCTAGCAGGGACGAGCAAGAGACCCAGTACTTC	TRBJ2-5	NA	TRBV20-1	many
CASSPRAENTGELFF	TGCGCCAGCAGTCCACGGGCGGAGAACACCGGGGAGCTGTTTTTT	TRBJ2-2	NA	TRBV5-1	many
CSAPWDRGHGYTF	TGCAGTGCTCCTTGGGACAGGGGACATGGCTACACCTTC	TRBJ1-2	TRBD1	TRBV20-1	many
CASSSPGQKEAFF	TGTGCCAGCAGTTCACCGGGACAGAAAGAAGCTTTCTTT	TRBJ1-1	TRBD1	TRBV28	NA
CATSDLGLAGANNEQFF	TGTGCCACCAGTGATTTGGGGCTAGCGGGAGCAAACAATGAGCAGTTCTTC	TRBJ2-1	TRBD2	TRBV24-1	many
CASGLPGTSGTNNEQFF	TGTGCTAGTGGTTTGCCGGGGACTAGCGGGACTAACAATGAGCAGTTCTTC	TRBJ2-1	TRBD2	TRBV12-5	many
CSALDSPRDTQYF	TGCAGTGCCCTGGACAGCCCGAGAGATACGCAGTATTTT	TRBJ2-3	NA	TRBV20-1	NA
CASSLSRLALYNEQFF	TGTGCCAGCAGCTTATCACGGCTAGCTCTCTACAATGAGCAGTTCTTC	TRBJ2-1	NA	TRBV7-9	NA
CASIPVQGTSVSEQYF	TGTGCCAGCATCCCGGTGCAGGGGACTAGCGTAAGCGAGCAGTACTTC	TRBJ2-7	TRBD2	TRBV28	few
CSVRDTGELFF	TGCAGCGTTCGCGATACAGGGGAGCTGTTTTTT	TRBJ2-2	NA	TRBV29-1	many
CASSQGGYNEQFF	TGTGCCAGCAGCCAAGGGGGGTACAATGAGCAGTTCTTC	TRBJ2-1	NA	TRBV3-1	many
CATKRQGLMETQYF	TGTGCCACCAAAAGACAGGGTCTAATGGAGACCCAGTACTTC	TRBJ2-5	TRBD1	TRBV11-2	few
CSALRGDQPQHF	TGCAGTGCCCTGAGGGGAGATCAGCCCCAGCATTTT	TRBJ1-5	NA	TRBV20-1	many
CASRGPGLASETQYF	TGTGCCAGCAGGGGCCCGGGGCTAGCCTCAGAGACCCAGTACTTC	TRBJ2-5	NA	TRBV7-2	NA
CASSVYRSNSAYNEQFF	TGCGCCAGCAGCGTATACAGGAGTAACAGTGCTTACAATGAGCAGTTCTTC	TRBJ2-1	NA	TRBV5-1	NA
CASTSLQGSAEAFF	TGTGCCAGCACTAGTCTACAGGGATCCGCTGAAGCTTTCTTT	TRBJ1-1	NA	TRBV27	many
CASSLEYDGELFF	TGCGCCAGCAGCTTGGAATATGACGGGGAGCTGTTTTTT	TRBJ2-2	NA	TRBV5-1	many
CAWSGRSGRGGEQFF	TGTGCCTGGAGTGGACGTAGCGGGAGGGGGGGTGAGCAGTTCTTC	TRBJ2-1	TRBD2	TRBV30	NA
CASSHVNYEQYF	TGTGCCAGCAGCCATGTAAACTACGAGCAGTACTTC	TRBJ2-7	NA	TRBV4-2	few
CASSTEQMPTGELFF	TGTGCCAGCAGCACGGAACAAATGCCCACCGGGGAGCTGTTTTTT	TRBJ2-2	NA	TRBV9	few
CASSQDPVGARFNGYTF	TGTGCCAGCAGCCAAGATCCGGTGGGGGCTCGTTTTAATGGCTACACCTTC	TRBJ1-2	NA	TRBV4-2	many
CASRSFPTDTQYF	TGTGCCAGCAGATCATTCCCCACAGATACGCAGTATTTT	TRBJ2-3	NA	TRBV27	NA
CASGPIGGQFF	TGTGCTAGTGGCCCCATAGGGGGGCAGTTCTTC	TRBJ2-1	NA	TRBV12-5	many
CATSEATSTPTDTQYF	TGTGCCACCTCGGAGGCGACTAGCACACCCACAGATACGCAGTATTTT	TRBJ2-3	TRBD2	TRBV24-1	NA
CASSLEGTAMNTEAFF	TGCGCCAGCAGCTTGGAGGGGACAGCAATGAACACTGAAGCTTTCTTT	TRBJ1-1	TRBD1	TRBV5-1	few
CASRQLAGGAYEQYF	TGTGCCAGCAGACAACTAGCGGGAGGCGCCTACGAGCAGTACTTC	TRBJ2-7	TRBD2	TRBV6-1	many
CASSPRTSGGTQETQCF	TGTGCCAGCTCACCACGGACTAGCGGGGGGACTCAAGAGACCCAGTGCTTC	TRBJ2-5	TRBD2	TRBV18	many
CASTSGAGYSPLHF	TGTGCCAGCACCTCAGGGGCGGGATATTCACCCCTCCACTTT	TRBJ1-6	NA	TRBV12-3/TRBV12-4	many
CASSQELAEETQYF	TGTGCCAGCAGCCAAGAGCTAGCGGAGGAGACCCAGTACTTC	TRBJ2-5	TRBD2	TRBV3-1	few
CASSYRGAGGYGYTF	TGTGCCAGCAGTTACCGGGGGGCGGGCGGCTATGGCTACACCTTC	TRBJ1-2	NA	TRBV27	many
CAWGGTPGRETQYF	TGTGCCTGGGGCGGGACACCGGGACGGGAGACCCAGTACTTC	TRBJ2-5	NA	TRBV30	few
CAWSGLTSGRGYSTDTQYF	TGTGCCTGGAGTGGGTTGACTAGCGGGAGGGGATACTCCACAGATACGCAGTATTTT	TRBJ2-3	TRBD2	TRBV30	NA
CASSYSPAGGYNEQFF	TGTGCCAGCAGTTACTCCCCGGCGGGTGGGTACAATGAGCAGTTCTTC	TRBJ2-1	NA	TRBV6-2/TRBV6-3	NA
CASSVGGVETQYF	TGTGCCAGCAGCGTAGGGGGTGTGGAGACCCAGTACTTC	TRBJ2-5	NA	TRBV9	few
CSARDLAHGSSITDTQYF	TGCAGTGCTAGAGACCTGGCCCATGGCTCCAGTATCACAGATACGCAGTATTTT	TRBJ2-3	NA	TRBV20-1	many
CASSYSTRSYGYTF	TGTGCCAGCAGTTACTCGACCAGGTCCTATGGCTACACCTTC	TRBJ1-2	NA	TRBV6-5	many
CASSEGPGPYGYTF	TGTGCCAGCAGTGAAGGGCCAGGGCCCTATGGCTACACCTTC	TRBJ1-2	NA	TRBV6-1	many
CASSLYFSSTTGETQYF	TGTGCCAGCAGCCTCTACTTTAGTTCGACCACGGGGGAGACCCAGTACTTC	TRBJ2-5	NA	TRBV7-2	NA
CSGQTSLRNEQFF	TGCAGCGGACAGACTAGCTTGAGGAATGAGCAGTTCTTC	TRBJ2-1	TRBD2	TRBV29-1	many
CASSLVGAGRFSYNEQFF	TGTGCCAGCAGTTTAGTCGGGGCGGGAAGGTTCTCCTACAATGAGCAGTTCTTC	TRBJ2-1	NA	TRBV12-3/TRBV12-4	many
CSVERTSGSSPYEQYF	TGCAGCGTTGAAAGGACTAGCGGGTCCTCCCCCTACGAGCAGTACTTC	TRBJ2-7	TRBD2	TRBV29-1	many
CASSQGGMTEQFF	TGTGCCAGCAGCCAAGGCGGGATGACGGAGCAGTTCTTC	TRBJ2-1	NA	TRBV3-1	many
CASSLASDGQFF	TGCGCCAGCAGCTTGGCGTCGGATGGGCAGTTCTTC	TRBJ2-1	NA	TRBV5-1	once
CASSEVPSGIVTQYF	TGTGCCAGCAGTGAAGTCCCTAGCGGGATTGTGACCCAGTACTTC	TRBJ2-5	TRBD2	TRBV28	many
CASSLVVTSVTTEQYF	TGTGCCAGCAGCTTAGTAGTGACTAGCGTTACAACCGAGCAGTACTTC	TRBJ2-7	TRBD2	TRBV7-2	few
CASSQTPLRYNEQFF	TGTGCCAGCAGCCAAACTCCGCTCCGCTACAATGAGCAGTTCTTC	TRBJ2-1	NA	TRBV3-1	many
CASSFGGRASWGEQYF	TGTGCCAGCAGTTTCGGAGGGAGGGCCTCATGGGGGGAGCAGTACTTC	TRBJ2-7	TRBD2	TRBV28	many
CASSVFPGGFGGELFF	TGTGCCAGCAGCGTATTCCCGGGGGGGTTTGGCGGGGAGCTGTTTTTT	TRBJ2-2	TRBD2	TRBV9	NA
CASSFRDVRYTF	TGTGCCAGCAGCTTCCGTGACGTGAGGTACACCTTC	TRBJ1-2	NA	TRBV7-3	few
CASSQGLASEQYF	TGTGCCAGCAGTCAGGGACTAGCGAGCGAGCAGTACTTC	TRBJ2-7	TRBD2	TRBV6-2/TRBV6-3	NA
CASSQAFSGTEAYEQYF	TGTGCCAGCAGCCAAGCATTCTCCGGGACAGAGGCCTACGAGCAGTACTTC	TRBJ2-7	TRBD1	TRBV7-2	many
CASSITTEAGANVLTF	TGTGCCAGCAGCATTACGACGGAAGCTGGGGCCAACGTCCTGACTTTC	TRBJ2-6	NA	TRBV7-9	many
CAINPTSGSLIF	TGTGCCATCAATCCTACTAGCGGGAGTCTCATCTTC	TRBJ2-1	TRBD2	TRBV10-3	many
CASSGGLAAADTQYF	TGTGCCAGCAGCGGGGGACTAGCAGCCGCAGATACGCAGTATTTT	TRBJ2-3	TRBD2	TRBV12-3/TRBV12-4	NA
CASMRAPNNEQFF	TGCGCCAGCATGCGAGCGCCGAACAATGAGCAGTTCTTC	TRBJ2-1	NA	TRBV5-1	few
CSVVAVNTGELFF	TGCAGCGTTGTGGCAGTTAACACCGGGGAGCTGTTTTTT	TRBJ2-2	NA	TRBV29-1	many
CASSETGTFLGYTF	TGCGCCAGCAGTGAGACAGGGACCTTTCTTGGCTACACCTTC	TRBJ1-2	NA	TRBV10-2	NA